The clone carrying this TCR beta chain was picked up one time. The antigen remains undetermined. Looked up from germline, CDR1 is LGHDT and CDR2 is YNNKEL (reference sequence). Trimming stripped 0 bases from V and 3 bases from J, with 14 bases between. There are 17 residues in the CDR3. Using immunoSEQ multiplex PCR, the repertoire was profiled, and TCRdb retains in-frame clones only, with some absent. Found here are about 100,000 clones, over 75% of them singletons; the top ten hold 1.3%. The data were taken from a study of T cell responses to AZD1222 COVID-19 vaccine. General study findings and limits: Two AZD1222 administrations were followed by greater Spike-specific TCR breadth and depth. Spike was spanned by vaccine-associated CD4 TCRs, with dominance at 160-218 and 743-854. Baseline seropositives among AZD1222 recipients totaled only six.

The chain combines TRBV3-1 (or the pseudogene TRBV3-2) with TRBJ2-2; tentatively, D is TRBD2 (5 bases). This sequence was found in an adult in good health. The material was peripheral blood, obtained on day 0 of AZD1222 vaccination. The CDR3 nucleotides read TGTGCCAGCAGCCAAGATCGGATAGACGGGGACACCGGGGAGCTGTTTTTT. It encodes CASSQDRIDGDTGELFF.